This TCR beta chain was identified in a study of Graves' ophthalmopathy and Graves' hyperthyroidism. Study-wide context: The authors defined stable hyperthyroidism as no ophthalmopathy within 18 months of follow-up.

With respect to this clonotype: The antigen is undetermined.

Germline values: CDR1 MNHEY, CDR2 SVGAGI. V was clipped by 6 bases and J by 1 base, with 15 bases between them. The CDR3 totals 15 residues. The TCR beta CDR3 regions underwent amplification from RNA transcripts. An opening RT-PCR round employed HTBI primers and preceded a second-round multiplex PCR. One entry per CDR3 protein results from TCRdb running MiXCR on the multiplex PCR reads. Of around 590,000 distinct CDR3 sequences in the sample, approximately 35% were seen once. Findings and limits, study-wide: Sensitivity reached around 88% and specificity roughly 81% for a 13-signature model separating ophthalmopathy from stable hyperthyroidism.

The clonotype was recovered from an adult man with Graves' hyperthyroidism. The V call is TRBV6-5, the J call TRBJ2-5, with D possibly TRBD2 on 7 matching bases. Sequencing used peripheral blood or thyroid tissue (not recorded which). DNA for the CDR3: TGTGCCAGCAGCCACGGGGGGCTTGTCCAAGAGACCCAGTACTTC. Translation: CASSHGGLVQETQYF.